This T cell receptor beta chain was sequenced for a study of cytomegalovirus exposure and HLA in healthy donors. Across the study: Earlier sequencing of 150 million to 200 million T cells yielded fewer than 140 million unique TCR beta sequences.

Whole-study findings and limits: HLA restriction was apparent for most CMV-associated TCR beta chains in a later analysis. Per a later analysis, approximately 16,000 TCR beta sequences showed association with HLA alleles at 0.05 false discovery rate. A later examination showed that TCR association rates differed by HLA locus, with DRB1 most and HLA-C fewest.

It was with 60 Vbeta and 13 Jbeta primers that the PCR ran. Here immunoSEQ multiplex PCR was the method, and the copy in TCRdb shows in-frame clones only, minus some. The sample gives tens of thousands of clones, over 60% of which show up once; approximately 3.7% is in the top ten. Notes on this clone: What it binds is unknown.

V was trimmed by 6 bases and J by 8 bases, leaving 14 bases between them. Looked up from germline, CDR1 is MNHEY and CDR2 is SMNVEV (reference sequence). The CDR3 has 13 residues. The sample was PBMCs. This receptor was obtained from a man aged 25-45 years in good health and CMV-seronegative. The J gene is TRBJ2-1, the V gene TRBV27, with TRBD1 as a possible D gene (5 bases). The CDR3 DNA follows: TGTGCCAGCAGGCTAGGGGAACGGGATGAGCAGTTCTTC. Translated: CASRLGERDEQFF.